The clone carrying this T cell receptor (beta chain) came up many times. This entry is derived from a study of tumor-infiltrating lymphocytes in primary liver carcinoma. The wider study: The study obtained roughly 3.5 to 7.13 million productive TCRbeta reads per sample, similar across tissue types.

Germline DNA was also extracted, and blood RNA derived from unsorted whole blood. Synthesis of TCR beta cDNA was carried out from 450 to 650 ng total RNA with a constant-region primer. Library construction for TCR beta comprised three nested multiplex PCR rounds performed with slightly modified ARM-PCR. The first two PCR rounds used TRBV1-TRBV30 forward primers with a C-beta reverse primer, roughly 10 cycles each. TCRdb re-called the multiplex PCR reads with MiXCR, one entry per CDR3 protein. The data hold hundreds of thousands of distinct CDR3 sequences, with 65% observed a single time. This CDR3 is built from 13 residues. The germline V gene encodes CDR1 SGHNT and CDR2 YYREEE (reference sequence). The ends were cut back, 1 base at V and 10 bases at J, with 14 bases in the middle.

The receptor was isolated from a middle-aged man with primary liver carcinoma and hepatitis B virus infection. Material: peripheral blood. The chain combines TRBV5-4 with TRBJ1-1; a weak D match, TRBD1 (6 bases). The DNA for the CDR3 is TGTGCCAGCAGCTTGTCAGGGGCGGGAGGAGCTTTCTTT. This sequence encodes CASSLSGAGGAFF.